Below, one T cell receptor beta chain is given with its context. Which antigen it targets is not known. Per-base quality was not reported, and no clone a single base away is much larger than it. Taken from the germline V gene, the CDR1 and CDR2 loops are SGHVS and FQNEAQ. The CDR3 covers 14 residues, taking in both the cysteine and the phenylalanine. This entry keeps only the CDR3 DNA: 42 bases, framed from base 1. V is reduced by 1 base and J by 6 bases, leaving a spacing of 10 bases between them. The immunoSEQ Assay, a bias-controlled multiplex PCR, was used to amplify TCRbeta CDR3 regions from genomic DNA. For the original study's pipeline: Within the assay, amplification of reference gene primers was used to estimate how many nucleated cells each sample contained. To quantify the absolute abundance of each unique TCRbeta CDR3 rearrangement, sequence reads were collapsed and filtered. Productive Simpson clonality was computed per sample as the square root of Simpson's diversity index over productive rearrangements. Not all clones reach the TCRdb copy of this immuneACCESS table, which keeps in-frame sequences only. Checked studies attribute under half of the gap to unresolved V genes and leave the rest unexplained. V and J calls and clone size are those listed in that table; D and trimming were worked out from the DNA. The sample table lists some 100,000 clones, 70% to 90% of them with a count of one. In total, the top ten clones hold about 13% of the sample.

Each collaborating institution followed its own protocols to collect whole blood in K2EDTA tubes. For TCRbeta analysis, collaborators shipped samples in one of three forms: frozen whole blood, isolated PBMCs, or DNA extracted from either of those sample types. This sample was taken from a study of blood T cell repertoires in COVID-19 (dated by TCRdb to about 2020). About the full investigation: The collaborator samples originated in the United States, Italy and Spain and spanned the acute and convalescent phases of COVID-19. The material from the prospective study consisted of cDNA or gDNA derived from T cells, B-cell-depleted T cells, or PBMCs. Deeply sampled blood TCRbeta repertoires from subjects exposed to, actively infected with, or recovered from COVID-19 were included in the dataset. The repertoires were released in a freely available public database intended as a resource for research on the immune response to SARS-CoV-2. Samples were obtained from the ongoing ImmuneRACE study (first 160 participants) and from 1,000 to 1,500 subjects provided by 6 global collaborators. A de-identified subject ID, COVID-19 status, age in years and sex were almost always included in the sample metadata. Where available, HLA class I and class II types were taken from metadata supplied by the sample provider and were not determined by assay-based typing.

Points the paper makes about the study in general: The amount of clinical and demographic metadata varied by source and participant and was provided uncurated.

Sequenced: peripheral blood. The rearrangement joined TRBV7-8 to TRBJ1-5, with no confident D gene call. The origin of this receptor is a human donor in a cohort sampled during active COVID-19. The CDR3 sequence is CASSLGSVVQPQHF. The nucleotide sequence is TGTGCCAGCAGCTTAGGATCGGTCGTTCAGCCCCAGCATTTT.